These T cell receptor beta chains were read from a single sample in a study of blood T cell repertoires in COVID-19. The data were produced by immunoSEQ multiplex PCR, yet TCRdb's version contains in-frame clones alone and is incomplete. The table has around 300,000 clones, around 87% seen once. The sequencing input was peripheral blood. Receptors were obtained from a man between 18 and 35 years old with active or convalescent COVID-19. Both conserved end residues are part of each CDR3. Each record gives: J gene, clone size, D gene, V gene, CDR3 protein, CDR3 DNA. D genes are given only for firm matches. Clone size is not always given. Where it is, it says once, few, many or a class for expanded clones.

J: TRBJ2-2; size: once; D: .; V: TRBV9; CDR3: CASSGINRQRIGNTGELFF; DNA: TGTGCCAGCAGCGGGATAAACAGGCAGCGAATAGGGAACACCGGGGAGCTGTTTTTT
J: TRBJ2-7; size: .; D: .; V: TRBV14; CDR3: CASSPTGTYNEQYF; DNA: TGTGCCAGCAGCCCCACCGGGACTTACAACGAGCAGTACTTC
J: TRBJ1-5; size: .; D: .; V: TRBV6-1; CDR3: CASSERISGQPQHF; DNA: TGTGCCAGCAGTGAACGAATCTCAGGACAGCCCCAGCATTTT
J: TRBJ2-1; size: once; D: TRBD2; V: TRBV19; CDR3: CASSIRSGGDNEQFF; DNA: TGTGCCAGTAGTATTCGGAGCGGGGGGGACAATGAGCAGTTCTTC
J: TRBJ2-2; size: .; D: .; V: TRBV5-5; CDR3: CASSLLETGELFF; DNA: TGTGCCAGCAGCTTGCTGGAGACGGGGGAGCTGTTTTTT
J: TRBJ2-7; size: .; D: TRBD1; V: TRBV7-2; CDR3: CASSTHRGSEQYF; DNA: TGTGCCAGCAGTACCCACAGGGGAAGTGAGCAGTACTTC
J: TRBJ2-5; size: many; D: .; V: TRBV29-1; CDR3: CSVDSGEGETQYF; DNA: TGCAGCGTTGATTCGGGGGAAGGGGAGACCCAGTACTTC
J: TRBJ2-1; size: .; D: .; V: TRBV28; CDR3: CASGRGEQFF; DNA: TGTGCCAGCGGCAGAGGTGAGCAGTTCTTC
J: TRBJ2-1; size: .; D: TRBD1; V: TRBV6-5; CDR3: CGRIGTGVNNEQFF; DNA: TGTGGTCGAATCGGGACAGGAGTTAACAATGAGCAGTTCTTC
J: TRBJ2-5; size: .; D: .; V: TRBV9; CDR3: CASSAGVADLQETQYF; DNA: TGTGCCAGCAGCGCGGGGGTAGCGGATCTCCAAGAGACCCAGTACTTC
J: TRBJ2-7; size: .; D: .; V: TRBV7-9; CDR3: CASSPDIYEQYF; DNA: TGTGCCAGCAGCCCAGACATTTACGAGCAGTACTTC
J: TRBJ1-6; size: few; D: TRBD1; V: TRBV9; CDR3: CASTPGQGYNSPLHF; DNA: TGTGCCAGCACCCCGGGACAGGGATATAATTCACCCCTCCACTTT
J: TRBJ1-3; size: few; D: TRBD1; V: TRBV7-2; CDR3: CASSTRTGPGNTIYF; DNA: TGTGCCAGCAGCACCCGGACAGGCCCTGGAAACACCATATATTTT
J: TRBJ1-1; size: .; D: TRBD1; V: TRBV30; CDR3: CAWKQGQRTEAFF; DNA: TGTGCCTGGAAACAGGGACAGCGCACTGAAGCTTTCTTT
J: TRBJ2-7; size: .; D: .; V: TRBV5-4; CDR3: CASSGTQNYEQYF; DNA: TGTGCCAGCAGCGGGACTCAAAACTACGAGCAGTACTTC
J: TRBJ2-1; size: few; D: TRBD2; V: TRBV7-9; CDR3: CASSLALAGTYNEQFF; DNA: TGTGCCAGCAGCTTAGCACTAGCGGGGACATACAATGAGCAGTTCTTC
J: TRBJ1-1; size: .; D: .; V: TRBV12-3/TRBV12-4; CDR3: CASSGQMNTEAFF; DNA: TGTGCCAGCAGCGGACAAATGAACACTGAAGCTTTCTTT
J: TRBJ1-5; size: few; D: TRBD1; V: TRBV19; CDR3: CASSILGTGMNQPQHF; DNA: TGTGCCAGTAGTATATTAGGGACAGGGATGAATCAGCCCCAGCATTTT
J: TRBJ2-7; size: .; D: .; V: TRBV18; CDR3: CASSPWQGIGQYF; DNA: TGTGCCAGCTCCCCTTGGCAGGGGATTGGGCAGTACTTC
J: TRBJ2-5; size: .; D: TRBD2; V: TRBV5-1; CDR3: CASSLRLAGGLETQYF; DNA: TGCGCCAGCAGCTTAAGACTAGCGGGGGGGTTAGAGACCCAGTACTTC
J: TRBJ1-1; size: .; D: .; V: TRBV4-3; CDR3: CASSRYGNTEAFF; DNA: TGCGCCAGCAGCCGATACGGGAACACTGAAGCTTTCTTT
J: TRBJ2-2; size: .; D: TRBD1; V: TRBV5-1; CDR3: CASSLGDRNTGELFF; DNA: TGCGCCAGCAGCTTGGGGGACAGGAACACCGGGGAGCTGTTTTTT
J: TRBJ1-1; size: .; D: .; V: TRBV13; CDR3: CASILTAKNTEAFF; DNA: TGTGCCAGCATCCTAACCGCCAAAAACACTGAAGCTTTCTTT
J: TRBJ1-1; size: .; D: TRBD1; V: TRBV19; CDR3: CASSIWTGGAYNTEAFF; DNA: TGTGCCAGTAGTATCTGGACAGGGGGCGCTTATAACACTGAAGCTTTCTTT
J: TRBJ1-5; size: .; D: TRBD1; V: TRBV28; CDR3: CASSSSDRLNQPQHF; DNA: TGTGCCAGCAGTTCATCGGACAGGCTTAATCAGCCCCAGCATTTT
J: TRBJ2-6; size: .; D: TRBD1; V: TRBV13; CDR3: CASSLGFGTGAPSGANVLTF; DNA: TGTGCCAGCAGCTTAGGTTTTGGAACAGGGGCTCCCTCTGGGGCCAACGTCCTGACTTTC
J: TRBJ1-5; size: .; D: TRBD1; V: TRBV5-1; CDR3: CASSWTGRDQPQHF; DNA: TGCGCCAGCAGCTGGACAGGACGCGATCAGCCCCAGCATTTT
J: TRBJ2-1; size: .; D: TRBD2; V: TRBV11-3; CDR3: CASSRTSGGDYNEQFF; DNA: TGTGCCAGCAGCCGGACTAGCGGGGGAGACTACAATGAGCAGTTCTTC
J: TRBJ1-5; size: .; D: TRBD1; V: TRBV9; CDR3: CASSATGSAQSPQHF; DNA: TGTGCCAGCAGCGCGACAGGGTCCGCCCAATCGCCCCAGCATTTT
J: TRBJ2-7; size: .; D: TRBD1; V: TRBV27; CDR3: CASSLMGTGAIWSYEQYF; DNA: TGTGCCAGCAGTTTAATGGGGACAGGCGCTATTTGGTCCTACGAGCAGTACTTC
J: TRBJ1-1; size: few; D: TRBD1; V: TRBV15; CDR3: CATSSRSTGDGTEAFF; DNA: TGTGCCACCAGCAGTAGATCCACAGGGGACGGCACTGAAGCTTTCTTT
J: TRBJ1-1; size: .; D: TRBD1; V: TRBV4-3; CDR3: CASSRTGTQNTEAFF; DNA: TGCGCCAGCAGCCGGACAGGGACCCAGAACACTGAAGCTTTCTTT
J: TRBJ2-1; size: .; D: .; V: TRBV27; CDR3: CASSLNQGLGVGTQFF; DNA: TGTGCCAGCAGTTTGAACCAGGGGTTGGGCGTGGGTACGCAGTTCTTC
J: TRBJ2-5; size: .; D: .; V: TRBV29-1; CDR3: CSVVGRLTETQYF; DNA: TGCAGCGTTGTTGGCAGGTTAACGGAGACCCAGTACTTC
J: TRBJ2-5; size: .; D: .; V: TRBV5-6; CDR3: CASTLSANSGTQYF; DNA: TGTGCCAGCACCCTGTCAGCCAACAGTGGGACCCAGTACTTC
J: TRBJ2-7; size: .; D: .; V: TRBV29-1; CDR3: CSVEQSYEQYF; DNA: TGCAGCGTTGAACAGTCCTACGAGCAGTACTTC
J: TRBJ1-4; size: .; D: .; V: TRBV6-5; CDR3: CASDTGHMENEKLFF; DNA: TGTGCCAGCGATACGGGACACATGGAGAATGAAAAACTGTTTTTT
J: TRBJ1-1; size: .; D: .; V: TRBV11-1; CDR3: CASSSGQGRNTEAFF; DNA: TGTGCCAGCAGCTCAGGGCAGGGGAGGAACACTGAAGCTTTCTTT
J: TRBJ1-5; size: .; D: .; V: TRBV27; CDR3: CASSPLGGGNQPQHF; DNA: TGTGCCAGCAGTCCCTTGGGGGGGGGCAATCAGCCCCAGCATTTT